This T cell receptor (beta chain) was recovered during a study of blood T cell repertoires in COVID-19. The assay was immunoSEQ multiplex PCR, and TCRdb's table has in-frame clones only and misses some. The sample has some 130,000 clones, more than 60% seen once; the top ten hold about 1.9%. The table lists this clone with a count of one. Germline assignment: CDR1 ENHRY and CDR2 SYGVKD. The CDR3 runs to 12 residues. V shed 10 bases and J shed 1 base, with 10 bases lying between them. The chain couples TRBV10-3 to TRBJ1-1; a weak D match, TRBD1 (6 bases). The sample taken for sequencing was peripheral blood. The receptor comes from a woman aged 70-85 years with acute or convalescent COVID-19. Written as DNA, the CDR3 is TGTGCCACTAAGACAGGGAACACTGAAGCTTTCTTT. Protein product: CATKTGNTEAFF.